The clone carrying this T cell receptor beta chain was seen more than once but under ten times. The data originate from a study of patients and donors after allogeneic stem cell transplantation. TCRdb fed the RT-PCR reads into MiXCR, producing one record per CDR3 protein. Among some 960,000 distinct CDR3 sequences listed, about a sixth were seen once. This CDR3 comprises 17 residues. Germline V gene sequence: CDR1 DFQATT, CDR2 SNEGSKA (reference sequence). Trimming removed 2 bases from V and 3 bases from J; junction bases left unmatched: 14. Source material: blood, either unsorted or a sorted T cell fraction (not recorded which). The rearrangement joins TRBV20-1 to TRBJ2-3; TRBD1 matches at 7 bases. This receptor was obtained from a human donor who was either an allogeneic HSCT recipient or a stem cell or donor lymphocyte infusion donor (not recorded which). It is not recorded whose cells these are; they may come from a transplant donor. This CDR3 reads CSARSGAETGYTDTQYF. The CDR3 nucleotides are TGCAGTGCTAGATCTGGGGCCGAGACAGGGTATACAGATACGCAGTATTTT.